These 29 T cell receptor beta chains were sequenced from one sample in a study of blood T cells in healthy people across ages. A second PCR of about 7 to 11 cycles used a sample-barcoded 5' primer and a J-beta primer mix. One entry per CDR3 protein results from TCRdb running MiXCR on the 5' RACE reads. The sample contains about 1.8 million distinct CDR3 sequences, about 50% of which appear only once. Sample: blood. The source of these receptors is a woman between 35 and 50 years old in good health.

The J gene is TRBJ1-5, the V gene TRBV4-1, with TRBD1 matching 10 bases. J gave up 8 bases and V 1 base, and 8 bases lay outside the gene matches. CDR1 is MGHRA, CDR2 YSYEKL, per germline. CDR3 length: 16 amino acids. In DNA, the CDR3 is TGCGCCAGCAGCCAAGTAATGGGACAGGGGATCAAGCCCCAGCATTTT. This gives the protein CASSQVMGQGIKPQHF.

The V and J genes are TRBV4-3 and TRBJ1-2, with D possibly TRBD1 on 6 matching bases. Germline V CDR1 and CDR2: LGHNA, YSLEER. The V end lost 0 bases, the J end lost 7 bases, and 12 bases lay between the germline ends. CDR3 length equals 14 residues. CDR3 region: CASSQDIQGIGYTF. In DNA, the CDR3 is TGCGCCAGCAGCCAAGATATACAGGGAATTGGCTACACCTTC.

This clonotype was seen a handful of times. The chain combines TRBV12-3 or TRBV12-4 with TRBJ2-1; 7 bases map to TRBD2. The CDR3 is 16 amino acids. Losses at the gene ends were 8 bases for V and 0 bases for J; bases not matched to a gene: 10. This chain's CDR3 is CASCFGGGSSYNEQFF. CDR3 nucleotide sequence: TGTGCCAGCTGCTTTGGGGGGGGAAGCTCCTACAATGAGCAGTTCTTC.

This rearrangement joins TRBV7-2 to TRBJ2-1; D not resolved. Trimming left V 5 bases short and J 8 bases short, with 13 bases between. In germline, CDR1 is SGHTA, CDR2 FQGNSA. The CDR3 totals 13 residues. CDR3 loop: CASSDLDRYEQFF. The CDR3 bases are TGTGCCAGCAGCGATTTAGATAGGTATGAGCAGTTCTTC.

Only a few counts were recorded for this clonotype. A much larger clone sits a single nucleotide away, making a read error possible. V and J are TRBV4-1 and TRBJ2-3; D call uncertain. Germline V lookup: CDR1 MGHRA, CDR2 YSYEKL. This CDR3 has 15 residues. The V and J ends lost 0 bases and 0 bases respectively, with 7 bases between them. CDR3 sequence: CASSQEPQSTDTQYF. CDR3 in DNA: TGCGCCAGCAGCCAAGAGCCGCAGAGCACAGATACGCAGTATTTT.

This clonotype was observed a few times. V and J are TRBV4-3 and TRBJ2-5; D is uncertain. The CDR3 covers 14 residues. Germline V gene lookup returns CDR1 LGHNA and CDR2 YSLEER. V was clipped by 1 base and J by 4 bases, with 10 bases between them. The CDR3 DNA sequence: TGCGCCAGCAGCCAAGGGATCATGGGAGAGACCCAGTACTTC. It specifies CASSQGIMGETQYF.

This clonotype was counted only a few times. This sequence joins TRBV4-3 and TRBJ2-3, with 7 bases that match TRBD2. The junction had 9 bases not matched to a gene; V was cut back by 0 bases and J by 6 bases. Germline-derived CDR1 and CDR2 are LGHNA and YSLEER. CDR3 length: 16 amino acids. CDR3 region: CASSQEGGGLLDTQYF. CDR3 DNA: TGCGCCAGCAGCCAAGAGGGGGGGGGACTGCTGGATACGCAGTATTTT.

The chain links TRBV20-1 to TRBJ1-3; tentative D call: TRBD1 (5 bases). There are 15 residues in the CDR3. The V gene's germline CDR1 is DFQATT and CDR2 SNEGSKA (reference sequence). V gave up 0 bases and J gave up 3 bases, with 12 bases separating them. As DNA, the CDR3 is TGCAGTGCTAGAGATCTAGCAGGGAGTGGAAACACCATATATTTT. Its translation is CSARDLAGSGNTIYF.

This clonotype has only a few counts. The CDR3 DNA reads as TGCGCCAGCAGCCCGTCAACCGGGACAGCCTACAATGAGCAGTTCTTC. Amino acid sequence: CASSPSTGTAYNEQFF. The chain combines TRBV5-1 with TRBJ2-1; 7 bases line up with TRBD1. The germline V gene encodes CDR1 SGHRS and CDR2 YFSETQ. CDR3 length equals 16 residues. Trimming cost V 4 bases and J 2 bases; bases outside gene matches: 9.

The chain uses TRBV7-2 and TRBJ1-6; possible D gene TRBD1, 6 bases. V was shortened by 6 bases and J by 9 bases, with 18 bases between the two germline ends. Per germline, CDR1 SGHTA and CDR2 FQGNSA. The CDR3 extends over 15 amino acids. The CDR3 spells CASRQPRTGSSPLHF. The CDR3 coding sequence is TGTGCCAGCAGACAGCCCAGAACAGGGAGTTCACCCCTCCACTTT.

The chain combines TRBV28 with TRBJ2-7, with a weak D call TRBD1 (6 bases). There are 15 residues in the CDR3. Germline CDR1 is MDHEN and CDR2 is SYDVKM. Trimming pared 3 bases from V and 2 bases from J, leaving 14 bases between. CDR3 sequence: CASSFRQELAYEQYF. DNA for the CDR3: TGTGCCAGCAGTTTCCGACAGGAACTAGCCTACGAGCAGTACTTC.

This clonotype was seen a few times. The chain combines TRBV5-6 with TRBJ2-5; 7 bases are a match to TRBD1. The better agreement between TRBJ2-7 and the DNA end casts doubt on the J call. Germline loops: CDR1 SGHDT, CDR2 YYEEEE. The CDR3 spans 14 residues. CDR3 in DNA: TGTGCCAGCAGCTTAACTACAGGGGTGAGCGAGCAGTACTTC. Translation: CASSLTTGVSEQYF.

The CDR3 reads CASSSSRDRGLSSYNEQFF. DNA for the CDR3: TGTGCCAGCAGCTCCTCCAGGGACAGGGGGCTATCGTCCTACAATGAGCAGTTCTTC. The chain has TRBV9 and TRBJ2-1; the match to TRBD1 covers 12 bases. Trimming cost V 4 bases and J 1 base; bases outside gene matches: 12. This CDR3 comprises 19 residues. Germline V gene data show CDR1 as SGDLS and CDR2 as YYNGEE. The full variable domain, in which reference TRBV9 and TRBJ2-1 provide the parts outside the CDR3, is DSGVTQTPKHLITATGQRVTLRCSPRSGDLSVYWYQQSLDQGLQFLIQYYNGEERAKGNILERFSAQQFPDLHSELNLSSLELGDSALYFCASSSSRDRGLSSYNEQFFGPGTRLTVL.

CDR3 DNA sequence: TGCGCCAGCAGCCAACGACAAGCGACAGAAGATGGCTACACCTTC. It is translated as CASSQRQATEDGYTF. V is TRBV4-3 and J is TRBJ1-2; TRBD1 is a possible D gene (5 bases). CDR1 and CDR2 (germline): LGHNA, YSLEER. V lost 2 bases, J lost 6 bases, and 16 bases lay in between. The CDR3 has 15 residues.

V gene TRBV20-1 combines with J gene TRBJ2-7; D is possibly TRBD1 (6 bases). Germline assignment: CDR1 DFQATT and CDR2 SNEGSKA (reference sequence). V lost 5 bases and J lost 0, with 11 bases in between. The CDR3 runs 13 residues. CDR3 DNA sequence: TGCAGTGCTCCGGGACAAGTCTCCTACGAGCAGTACTTC. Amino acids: CSAPGQVSYEQYF.

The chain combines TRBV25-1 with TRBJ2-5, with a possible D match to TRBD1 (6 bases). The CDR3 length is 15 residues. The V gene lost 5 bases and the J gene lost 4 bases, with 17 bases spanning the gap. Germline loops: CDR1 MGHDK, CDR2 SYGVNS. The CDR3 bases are TGTGCCAGCAGTCCGGCTGTTAGGGGGTTAGAGACCCAGTACTTC. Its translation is CASSPAVRGLETQYF. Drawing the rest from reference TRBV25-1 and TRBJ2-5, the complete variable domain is EADIYQTPRYLVIGTGKKITLECSQTMGHDKMYWYQQDPGMELHLIHYSYGVNSTEKGDLSSESTVSRIRTEHFPLTLESARPSHTSQYLCASSPAVRGLETQYFGPGTRLLVL.

CDR3 amino acids: CASSYGDRGLNGYTF. The CDR3 DNA sequence: TGTGCCAGCAGTTACGGGGACAGGGGGCTGAATGGCTACACCTTC. The chain combines TRBV6-5 with TRBJ1-2; 12 nucleotides agree with TRBD1. V trimming: 2 bases; J trimming: 6 bases; junction bases outside the gene matches: 4. Per the germline V gene, CDR1 is MNHEY and CDR2 is SVGAGI. This CDR3 spans 15 amino acids.

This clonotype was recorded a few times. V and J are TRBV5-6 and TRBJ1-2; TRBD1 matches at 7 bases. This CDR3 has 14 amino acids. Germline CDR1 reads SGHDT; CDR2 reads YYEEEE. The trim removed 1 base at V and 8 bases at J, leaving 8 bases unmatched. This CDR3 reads CASSLNDRQGGYTF. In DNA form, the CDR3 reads TGTGCCAGCAGCTTGAACGACCGACAGGGAGGCTACACCTTC.

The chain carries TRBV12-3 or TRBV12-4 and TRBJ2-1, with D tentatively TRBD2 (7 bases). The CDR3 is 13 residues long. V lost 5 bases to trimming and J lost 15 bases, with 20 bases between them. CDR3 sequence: CASSVVGGPLWFF. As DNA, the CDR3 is TGTGCCAGCAGTGTAGTGGGGGGGCCGTTGTGGTTCTTC.

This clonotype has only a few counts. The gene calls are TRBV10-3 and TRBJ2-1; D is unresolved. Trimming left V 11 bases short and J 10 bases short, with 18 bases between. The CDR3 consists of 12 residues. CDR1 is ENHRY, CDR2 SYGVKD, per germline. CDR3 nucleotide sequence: TGTGCCGCTAACACAGCCCAAGAAGAGCAGTTCTTC. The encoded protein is CAANTAQEEQFF.

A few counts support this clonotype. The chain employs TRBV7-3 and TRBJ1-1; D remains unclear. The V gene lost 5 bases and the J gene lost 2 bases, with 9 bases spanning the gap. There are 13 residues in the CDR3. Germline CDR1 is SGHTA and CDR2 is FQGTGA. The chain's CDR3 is CASSVTANTEAFF. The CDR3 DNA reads TGTGCCAGCAGCGTTACAGCCAACACTGAAGCTTTCTTT. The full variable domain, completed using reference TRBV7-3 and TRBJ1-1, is GAGVSQTPSNKVTEKGKYVELRCDPISGHTALYWYRQSLGQGPEFLIYFQGTGAADDSGLPNDRFFAVRPEGSVSTLKIQRTERGDSAVYLCASSVTANTEAFFGQGTRLTVV.

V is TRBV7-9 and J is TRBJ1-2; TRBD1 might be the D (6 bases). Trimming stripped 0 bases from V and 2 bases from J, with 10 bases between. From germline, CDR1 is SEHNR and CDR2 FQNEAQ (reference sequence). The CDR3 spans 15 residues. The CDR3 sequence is CASSLAGQPNYGYTF. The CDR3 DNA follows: TGTGCCAGCAGCTTAGCAGGACAGCCAAACTATGGCTACACCTTC.

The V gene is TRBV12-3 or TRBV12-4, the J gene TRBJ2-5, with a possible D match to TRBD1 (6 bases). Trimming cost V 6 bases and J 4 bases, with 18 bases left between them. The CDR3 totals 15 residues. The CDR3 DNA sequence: TGTGCCAGCAGCTTGGACGGTACAGGGAGAGAGACCCAGTACTTC. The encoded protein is CASSLDGTGRETQYF.

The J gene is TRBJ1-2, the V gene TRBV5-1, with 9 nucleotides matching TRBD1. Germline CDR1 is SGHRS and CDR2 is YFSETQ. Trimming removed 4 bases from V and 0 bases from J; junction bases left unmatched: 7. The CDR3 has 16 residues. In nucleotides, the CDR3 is TGCGCCAGCAGCAAAGGACAGGGGCAAGCTAACTATGGCTACACCTTC. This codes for CASSKGQGQANYGYTF.

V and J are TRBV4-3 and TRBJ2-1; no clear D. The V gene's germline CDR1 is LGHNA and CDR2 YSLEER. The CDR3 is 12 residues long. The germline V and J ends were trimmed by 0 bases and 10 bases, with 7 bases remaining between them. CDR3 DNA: TGCGCCAGCAGCCAAGATAAACTGGAGCAGTTCTTC. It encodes CASSQDKLEQFF.

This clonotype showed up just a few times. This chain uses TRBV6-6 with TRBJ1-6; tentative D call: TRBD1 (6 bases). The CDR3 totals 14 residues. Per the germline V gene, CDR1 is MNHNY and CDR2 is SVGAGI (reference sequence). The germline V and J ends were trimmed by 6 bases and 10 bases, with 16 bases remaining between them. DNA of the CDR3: TGTGCCAGCAGCCTAACAGGGAGAGAGTCACCCCTCCACTTT. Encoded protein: CASSLTGRESPLHF.

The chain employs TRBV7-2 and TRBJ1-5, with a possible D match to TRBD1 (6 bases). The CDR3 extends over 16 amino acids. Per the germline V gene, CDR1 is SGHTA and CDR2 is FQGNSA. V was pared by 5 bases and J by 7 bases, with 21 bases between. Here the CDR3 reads CASSPSFTGLEQPQHF. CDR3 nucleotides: TGTGCCAGCAGCCCCTCCTTCACAGGGTTGGAACAGCCCCAGCATTTT.

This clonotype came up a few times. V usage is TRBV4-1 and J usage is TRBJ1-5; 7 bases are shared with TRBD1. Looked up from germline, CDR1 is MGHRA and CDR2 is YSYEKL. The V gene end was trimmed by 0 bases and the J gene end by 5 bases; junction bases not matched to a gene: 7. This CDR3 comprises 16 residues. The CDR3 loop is CASSQDDRVRDQPQHF. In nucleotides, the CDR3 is TGCGCCAGCAGCCAAGATGACAGGGTAAGGGATCAGCCCCAGCATTTT.

CDR3 coding DNA: TGTGCCAGCAGCTCGGACGGCGCAGGGGGTCGGAAGACCCAGTACTTC. Protein product: CASSSDGAGGRKTQYF. The chain joins TRBV7-9 to TRBJ2-5, with 7 bases identical to TRBD1. The CDR3 length is 16 residues. With 4 bases clipped from V and 6 bases from J, the junction kept 14 bases outside the gene matches. Germline V gives CDR1 SEHNR, CDR2 FQNEAQ (reference sequence).